This T cell receptor (beta chain) was obtained from a study of T cell repertoires in cytomegalovirus infection. The overall study: Through public TCR beta signatures, both CMV infection and matching HLA type were indicated.

TCRdb called the reads again in MiXCR, with one record for every CDR3 protein. The sample yields around 740,000 distinct CDR3 sequences, less than 40% seen once. Trimming took off 5 bases at V and 8 bases at J, with 17 bases between the two ends. CDR3 length equals 14 residues. Germline values: CDR1 SGHRS, CDR2 YFSETQ. As concerns this clonotype: The antigen is not known.

Whole-study findings and limits: Dominating the ex vivo response were HLA-C-restricted CMV-specific TCR beta clonotypes.

The sequencing sample was made of PBMCs. The V call is TRBV5-1, the J call TRBJ2-1, with D perhaps TRBD2 (7 bases). This sequence originates from a human donor in good health (CMV status not recorded). Some clones in this sample may be carry-over from other donors' samples. Here the CDR3 DNA reads TGCGCCAGCAGACTCATCCAGGGGAGGGATGAGCAGTTCTTC. This translates into CASRLIQGRDEQFF.